Listed below are T cell receptor beta chains from one sample, sequenced in a study of human T cells and chemical hapten exposure. TCRdb redid the calling of the RACE reads with MiXCR, one entry per CDR3 protein. The sample has more than 75,000 distinct CDR3 sequences; 9.5% to 13% are singletons. The sequencing here drew on whole blood, taken in connection with sensitization to the hapten diphenylcyclopropenone (DPC). These receptors all stem from a woman in her 30s with alopecia areata. Some clones in this sample may be carry-over from other donors' samples. Both conserved end residues are part of each CDR3. A D gene is named only where the DNA matches it firmly. Size values are once, few and many counts, or a class for expanded clones, and some rows have none.

>TRBJ1-6|few|TRBV6-1|-
CASTRSANSPLHF
TGTGCCAGCACGAGATCCGCGAATTCACCCCTCCACTTT
>TRBJ2-2|many|TRBV11-2|TRBD1
CASSLRTGGGHTGELFF
TGTGCCAGCAGCTTACGAACAGGGGGAGGACACACCGGGGAGCTGTTTTTT
>TRBJ1-6|many|TRBV7-2|-
CASSLVSGRGSPLHF
TGTGCCAGCAGCTTAGTCTCCGGGCGGGGATCACCCCTCCACTTT
>TRBJ2-1|many|TRBV7-3|TRBD1
CASSEGQGANHEQFF
TGTGCCAGCAGTGAGGGACAGGGGGCTAACCATGAGCAGTTCTTC
>TRBJ1-1|many|TRBV20-1|TRBD1
CSARTGGEGAFF
TGCAGTGCTAGAACAGGGGGGGAAGGAGCTTTCTTT
>TRBJ1-1|-|TRBV18|-
CASSTDMNTEAFF
TGTGCCAGCTCCACCGACATGAACACTGAAGCTTTCTTT
>TRBJ2-5|many|TRBV29-1|-
CSFGILTKETQYF
TGCAGCTTCGGGATACTCACAAAGGAGACCCAGTACTTC
>TRBJ1-1|many|TRBV28|-
CASSSEGGGHIEAFF
TGTGCCAGCAGTTCGGAGGGAGGGGGGCACATTGAAGCTTTCTTT
>TRBJ2-7|few|TRBV28|-
CASRTGDNYEQYF
TGTGCCAGCAGAACCGGGGACAACTACGAGCAGTACTTC
>TRBJ1-2|-|TRBV6-1|-
CASSEAGPVYGYTF
TGTGCCAGCAGTGAAGCCGGCCCAGTCTATGGCTACACCTTC
>TRBJ2-7|-|TRBV5-6|-
CASSLPGDGTYEQYF
TGTGCCAGCAGCTTGCCCGGGGACGGTACCTACGAGCAGTACTTC
>TRBJ2-1|many|TRBV5-4|-
CASSLLGAGLSNEQFF
TGTGCCAGCAGCTTGTTGGGGGCAGGGTTGAGCAATGAGCAGTTCTTC
>TRBJ2-2|many|TRBV29-1|TRBD2
CSVRSPDPSGRVAGVNTGELFF
TGCAGCGTCCGTAGCCCCGACCCCTCGGGTCGTGTAGCGGGAGTGAACACCGGGGAGCTGTTTTTT
>TRBJ2-7|many|TRBV7-2|TRBD1
CASSLAGQGSYEQYF
TGTGCCAGCAGCTTAGCGGGACAGGGATCCTACGAGCAGTACTTC
>TRBJ1-6|many|TRBV7-2|TRBD1
CASSLGGQGTNSPLHF
TGTGCCAGCAGCTTAGGAGGACAGGGGACGAATTCACCCCTCCACTTT
>TRBJ1-1|-|TRBV5-1|TRBD1
CASSLVPLTGSNPEAFF
TGCGCCAGCAGCTTGGTTCCCTTGACAGGGTCGAACCCTGAAGCTTTCTTT
>TRBJ2-5|many|TRBV20-1|-
CSASNLGQQETQYF
TGCAGTGCTTCTAACCTCGGACAGCAAGAGACCCAGTACTTC
>TRBJ1-2|many|TRBV15|-
CATSRAGGGVYGYTF
TGTGCCACCAGCAGAGCGGGGGGAGGAGTGTATGGCTACACCTTC
>TRBJ2-3|few|TRBV7-2|-
CASSQDWGDTQYF
TGTGCCAGCAGCCAGGACTGGGGGGATACGCAGTATTTT
>TRBJ1-1|many|TRBV7-3|-
CASSESASGKAFF
TGTGCCAGCTCCGAATCGGCGTCAGGTAAAGCTTTCTTT
>TRBJ1-2|many|TRBV6-2/TRBV6-3|-
CASSQGTNYGYTF
TGTGCCAGCAGCCAGGGGACTAACTATGGCTACACCTTC
>TRBJ1-6|few|TRBV6-5|-
CASSLRAPGDNSPLHF
TGTGCCAGCAGCCTCAGAGCCCCAGGGGATAATTCACCCCTCCACTTT
>TRBJ2-2|few|TRBV10-3|-
CAISPGPTGELFF
TGTGCCATCAGCCCGGGACCCACCGGGGAGCTGTTTTTT
>TRBJ1-4|many|TRBV20-1|-
CSARQTGSGGKLFF
TGCAGTGCTAGACAAACAGGGTCCGGGGGAAAACTGTTTTTT
>TRBJ2-7|many|TRBV20-1|-
CSAHGSRYEQYF
TGCAGTGCCCACGGGAGTAGGTACGAGCAGTACTTC
>TRBJ2-3|many|TRBV6-5|TRBD2
CASSYDALAGGGDTQYF
TGTGCCAGCAGTTATGATGCCCTAGCGGGGGGTGGAGATACGCAGTATTTT
>TRBJ1-1|many|TRBV5-1|-
CASSELPRDTEAFF
TGCGCCAGCAGTGAGTTGCCCCGGGACACTGAAGCTTTCTTT
>TRBJ2-2|-|TRBV6-5|TRBD2
CASRTGGGTGELFF
TGTGCCAGCAGAACGGGAGGAGGTACCGGGGAGCTGTTTTTT
>TRBJ1-5|once|TRBV27|-
CASSLFPLNQPQHF
TGTGCCAGCAGTTTATTTCCCTTGAATCAGCCCCAGCATTTT
>TRBJ2-1|many|TRBV29-1|-
CSVDETGLGKREQFF
TGCAGCGTTGATGAGACGGGACTTGGGAAAAGGGAGCAGTTCTTC
>TRBJ1-1|-|TRBV4-1|TRBD1
CASSQDRGDRANTEAFF
TGCGCCAGCAGCCAAGATAGGGGGGACAGGGCGAACACTGAAGCTTTCTTT